The entry that follows covers one T cell receptor (beta chain) sequence. Its target is unknown. Sequencing was performed with immunoSEQ multiplex PCR; in TCRdb, only in-frame clones are kept and a portion is missing. The data hold around 15,000 clones, with roughly 45% observed a single time. The CDR3 sequence is 13 residues long. J was trimmed by 5 bases and V by 3 bases; bases with no gene match: 4. Per the germline V gene, CDR1 is SGHTA and CDR2 is FQGTGA. This sample stems from a study of radiation and T cells in renal cell carcinoma. Study-level results: Compared with controls, irradiated tumors had more, larger dominant CDR3 motifs. Top 100 clonotypes averaged approximately 54% in irradiated versus around 40% in nephrectomy-only tumors. Without pretreatment biopsies, baseline tumor clonotype presence was undetermined.

Specified treatment: 15 Gy SBRT to primary tumor, nephrectomy 4 weeks later. Nephrectomy followed 15 Gy stereotactic body radiation by 4 weeks. The sequences come from tumor tissue, collected from a patient whose treatment included radiotherapy and nephrectomy. The V gene is TRBV7-3, the J gene TRBJ2-7; 7 bases map to TRBD2. The origin of this receptor is a woman aged 60-70 years with renal cell carcinoma. CDR3 region: CASSLGLTNEQYF. The DNA of the CDR3 is TGTGCCAGCAGCTTGGGACTAACAAACGAGCAGTACTTC.